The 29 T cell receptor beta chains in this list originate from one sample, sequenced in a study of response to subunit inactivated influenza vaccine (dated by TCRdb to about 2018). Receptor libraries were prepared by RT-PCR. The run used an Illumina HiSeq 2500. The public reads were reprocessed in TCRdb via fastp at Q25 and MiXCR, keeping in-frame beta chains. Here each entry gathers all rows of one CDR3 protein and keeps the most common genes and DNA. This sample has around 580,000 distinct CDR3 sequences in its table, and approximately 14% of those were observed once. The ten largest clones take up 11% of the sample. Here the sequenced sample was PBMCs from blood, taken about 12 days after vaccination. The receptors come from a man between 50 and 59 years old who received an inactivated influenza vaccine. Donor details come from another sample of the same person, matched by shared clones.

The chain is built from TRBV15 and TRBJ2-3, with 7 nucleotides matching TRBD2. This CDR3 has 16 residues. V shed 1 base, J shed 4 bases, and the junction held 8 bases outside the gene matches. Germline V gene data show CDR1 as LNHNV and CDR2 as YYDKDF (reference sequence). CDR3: CATSRGREMGADTQYF. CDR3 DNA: TGTGCCACCAGCAGAGGGCGGGAGATGGGGGCAGATACGCAGTATTTT.

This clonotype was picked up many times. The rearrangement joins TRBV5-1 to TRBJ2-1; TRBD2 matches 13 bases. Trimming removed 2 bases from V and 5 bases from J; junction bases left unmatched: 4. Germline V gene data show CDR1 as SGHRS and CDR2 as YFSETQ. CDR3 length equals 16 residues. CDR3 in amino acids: CASSLTSGGAHNEQFF. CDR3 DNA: TGCGCCAGCAGCTTAACTAGCGGGGGGGCCCACAATGAGCAGTTCTTC.

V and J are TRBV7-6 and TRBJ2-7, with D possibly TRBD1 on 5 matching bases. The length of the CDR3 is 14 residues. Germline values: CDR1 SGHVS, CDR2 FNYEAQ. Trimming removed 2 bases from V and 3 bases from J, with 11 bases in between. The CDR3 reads CASSLTSGFYEQYF. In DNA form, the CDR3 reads TGTGCCAGCAGCTTAACCTCAGGGTTCTACGAGCAGTACTTC.

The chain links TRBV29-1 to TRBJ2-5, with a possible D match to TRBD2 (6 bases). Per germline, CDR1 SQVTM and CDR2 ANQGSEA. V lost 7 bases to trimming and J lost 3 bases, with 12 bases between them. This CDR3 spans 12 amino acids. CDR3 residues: CSGREAEETQYF. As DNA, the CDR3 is TGCAGCGGCAGGGAGGCAGAAGAGACCCAGTACTTC.

The CDR3 region is CASNLQGNYGYTF. CDR3 nucleotides: TGTGCCAGCAACCTACAGGGGAACTATGGCTACACCTTC. The chain joins TRBV6-2 or TRBV6-3 to TRBJ1-2, with 7 bases identical to TRBD1. The CDR3 runs to 13 residues. CDR1 and CDR2 (germline): MNHEY, SVGEGT. V was clipped by 7 bases and J by 2 bases; unmatched bases: 4.

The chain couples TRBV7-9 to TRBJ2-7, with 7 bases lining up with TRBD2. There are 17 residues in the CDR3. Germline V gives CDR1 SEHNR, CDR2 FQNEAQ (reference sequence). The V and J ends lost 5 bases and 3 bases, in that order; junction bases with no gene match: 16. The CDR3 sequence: CASSLRGGGSLIYEQYF. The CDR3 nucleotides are TGTGCCAGCAGCCTCCGAGGCGGCGGGAGCCTTATCTACGAGCAGTACTTC. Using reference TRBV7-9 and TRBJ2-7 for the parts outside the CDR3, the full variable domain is DTGVSQNPRHKITKRGQNVTFRCDPISEHNRLYWYRQTLGQGPEFLTYFQNEAQLEKSRLLSDRFSAERPKGSFSTLEIQRTEQGDSAMYLCASSLRGGGSLIYEQYFGPGTRLTVT.

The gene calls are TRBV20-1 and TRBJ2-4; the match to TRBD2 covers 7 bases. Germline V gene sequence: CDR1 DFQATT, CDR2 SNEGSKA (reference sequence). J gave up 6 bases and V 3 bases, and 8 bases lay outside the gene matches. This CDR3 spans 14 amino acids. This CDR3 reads CSASLGGGINIQYF. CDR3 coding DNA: TGCAGTGCTAGCTTGGGGGGAGGGATAAACATTCAGTACTTC.

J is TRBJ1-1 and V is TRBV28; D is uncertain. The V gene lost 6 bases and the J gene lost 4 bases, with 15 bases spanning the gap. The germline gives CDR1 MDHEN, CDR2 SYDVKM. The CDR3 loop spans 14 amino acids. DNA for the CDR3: TGTGCCAGCAGCCAATTGGACCGGATCACTGAAGCTTTCTTT. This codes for CASSQLDRITEAFF.

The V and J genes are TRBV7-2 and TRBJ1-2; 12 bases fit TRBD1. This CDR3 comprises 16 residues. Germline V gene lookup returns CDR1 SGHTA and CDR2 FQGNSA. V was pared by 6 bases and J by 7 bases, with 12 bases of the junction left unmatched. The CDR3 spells CASRPHAGQGAGGYTF. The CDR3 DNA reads TGTGCCAGCAGACCGCACGCGGGACAGGGGGCCGGTGGCTACACCTTC.

This CDR3 reads CAISDPTGGITEAFF. CDR3 nucleotide sequence: TGTGCCATCAGTGACCCGACAGGGGGAATCACTGAAGCTTTCTTT. J is TRBJ1-1 and V is TRBV10-3, with TRBD1 matching over 9 bases. This CDR3 is 15 amino acids long. V lost 3 bases, J lost 4 bases, and 6 bases stayed unmatched. Germline assignment: CDR1 ENHRY and CDR2 SYGVKD.

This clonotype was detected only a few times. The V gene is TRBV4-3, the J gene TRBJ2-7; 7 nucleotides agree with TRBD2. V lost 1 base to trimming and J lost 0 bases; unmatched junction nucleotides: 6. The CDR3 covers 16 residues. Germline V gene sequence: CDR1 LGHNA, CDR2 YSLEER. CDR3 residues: CASSQGVAGSSYEQYF. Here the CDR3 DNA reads TGCGCCAGCAGCCAAGGTGTAGCGGGCAGCTCCTACGAGCAGTACTTC.

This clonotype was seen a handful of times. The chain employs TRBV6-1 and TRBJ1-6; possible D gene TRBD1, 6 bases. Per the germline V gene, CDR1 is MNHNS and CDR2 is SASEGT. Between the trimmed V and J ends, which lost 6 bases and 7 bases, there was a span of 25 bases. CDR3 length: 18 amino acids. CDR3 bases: TGTGCCAGCAGCCACAACAGGGACGAGCGAGACGGGAATTCACCCCTCCACTTT. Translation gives CASSHNRDERDGNSPLHF.

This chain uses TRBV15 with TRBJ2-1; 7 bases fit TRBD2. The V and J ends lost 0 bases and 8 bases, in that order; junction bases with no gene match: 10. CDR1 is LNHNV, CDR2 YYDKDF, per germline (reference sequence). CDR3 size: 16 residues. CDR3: CATSRDLGGSVHEQFF. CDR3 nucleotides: TGTGCCACCAGCAGAGATTTGGGCGGGAGTGTCCATGAGCAGTTCTTC.

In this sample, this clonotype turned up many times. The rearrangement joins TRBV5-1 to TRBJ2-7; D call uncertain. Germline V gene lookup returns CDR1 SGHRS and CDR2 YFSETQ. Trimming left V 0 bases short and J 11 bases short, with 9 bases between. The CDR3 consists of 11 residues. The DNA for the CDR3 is TGCGCCAGCAGCTTGGGGTCATACGAGTACTTC. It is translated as CASSLGSYEYF.

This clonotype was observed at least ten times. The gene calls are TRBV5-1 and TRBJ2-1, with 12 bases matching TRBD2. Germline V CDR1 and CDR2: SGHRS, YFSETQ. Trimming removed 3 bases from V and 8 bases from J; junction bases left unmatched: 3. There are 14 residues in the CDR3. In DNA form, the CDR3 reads TGCGCCAGCAGCTCCCTAGCGGGGGGGCATGAGCAGTTCTTC. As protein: CASSSLAGGHEQFF. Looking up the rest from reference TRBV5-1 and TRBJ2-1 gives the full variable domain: KAGVTQTPRYLIKTRGQQVTLSCSPISGHRSVSWYQQTPGQGLQFLFEYFSETQRNKGNFPGRFSGRQFSNSRSEMNVSTLELGDSALYLCASSSLAGGHEQFFGPGTRLTVL.

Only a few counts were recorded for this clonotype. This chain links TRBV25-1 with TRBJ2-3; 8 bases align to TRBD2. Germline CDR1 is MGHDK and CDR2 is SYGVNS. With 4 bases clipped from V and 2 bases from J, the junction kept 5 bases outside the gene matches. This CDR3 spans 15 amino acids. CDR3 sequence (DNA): TGTGCCAGCAGTGCCGTTAGCGGGGACACAGATACGCAGTATTTT. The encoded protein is CASSAVSGDTDTQYF. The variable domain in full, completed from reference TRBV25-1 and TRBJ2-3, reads EADIYQTPRYLVIGTGKKITLECSQTMGHDKMYWYQQDPGMELHLIHYSYGVNSTEKGDLSSESTVSRIRTEHFPLTLESARPSHTSQYLCASSAVSGDTDTQYFGPGTRLTVL.

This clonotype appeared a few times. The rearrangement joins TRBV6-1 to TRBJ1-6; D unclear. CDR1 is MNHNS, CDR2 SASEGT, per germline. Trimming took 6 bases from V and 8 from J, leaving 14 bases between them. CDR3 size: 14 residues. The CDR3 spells CASREKGWDSPLHF. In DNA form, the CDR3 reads TGTGCCAGCAGGGAGAAGGGATGGGATTCACCCCTCCACTTT.

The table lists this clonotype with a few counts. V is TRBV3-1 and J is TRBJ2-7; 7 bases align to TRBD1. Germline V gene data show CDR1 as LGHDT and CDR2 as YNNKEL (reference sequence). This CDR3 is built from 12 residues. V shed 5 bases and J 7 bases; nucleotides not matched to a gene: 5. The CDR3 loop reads CASSTGAGEQYF. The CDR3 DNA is TGTGCCAGCAGCACAGGGGCTGGGGAGCAGTACTTC.

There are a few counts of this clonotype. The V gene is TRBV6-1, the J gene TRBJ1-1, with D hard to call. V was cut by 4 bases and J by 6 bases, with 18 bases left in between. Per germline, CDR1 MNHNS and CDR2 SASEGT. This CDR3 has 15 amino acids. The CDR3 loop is CASSALIDLGSEAFF. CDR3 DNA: TGTGCCAGCAGTGCTCTGATTGACCTGGGCTCTGAAGCTTTCTTT.

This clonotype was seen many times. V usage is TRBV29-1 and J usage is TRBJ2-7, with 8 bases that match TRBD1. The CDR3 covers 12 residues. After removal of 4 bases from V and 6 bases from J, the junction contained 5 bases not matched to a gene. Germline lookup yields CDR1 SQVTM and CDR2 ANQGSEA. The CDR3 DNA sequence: TGCAGCGTTGCCCCGGACAGGGCCGAGCAGTACTTC. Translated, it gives CSVAPDRAEQYF.

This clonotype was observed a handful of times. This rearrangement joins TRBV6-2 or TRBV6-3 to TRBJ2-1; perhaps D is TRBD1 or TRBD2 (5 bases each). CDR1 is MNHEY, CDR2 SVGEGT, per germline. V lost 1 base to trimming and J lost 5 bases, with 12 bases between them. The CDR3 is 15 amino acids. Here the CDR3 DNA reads TGTGCCAGCAGTTACTGGGGACCCCCAAACAATGAGCAGTTCTTC. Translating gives CASSYWGPPNNEQFF.

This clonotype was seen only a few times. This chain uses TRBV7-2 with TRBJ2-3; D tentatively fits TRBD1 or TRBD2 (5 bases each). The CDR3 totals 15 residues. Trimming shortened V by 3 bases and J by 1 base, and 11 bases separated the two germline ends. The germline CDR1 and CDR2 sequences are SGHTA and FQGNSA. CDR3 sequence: CASSFMGERTDTQYF. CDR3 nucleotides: TGTGCCAGCAGCTTCATGGGGGAACGCACAGATACGCAGTATTTT.

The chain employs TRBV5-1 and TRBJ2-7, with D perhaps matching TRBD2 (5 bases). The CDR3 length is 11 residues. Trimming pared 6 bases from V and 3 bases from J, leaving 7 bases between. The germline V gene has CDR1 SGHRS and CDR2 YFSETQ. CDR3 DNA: TGCGCCAGCACCGGGAACTACGAGCAGTACTTC. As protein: CASTGNYEQYF. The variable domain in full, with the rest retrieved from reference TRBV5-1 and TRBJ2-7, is KAGVTQTPRYLIKTRGQQVTLSCSPISGHRSVSWYQQTPGQGLQFLFEYFSETQRNKGNFPGRFSGRQFSNSRSEMNVSTLELGDSALYLCASTGNYEQYFGPGTRLTVT.

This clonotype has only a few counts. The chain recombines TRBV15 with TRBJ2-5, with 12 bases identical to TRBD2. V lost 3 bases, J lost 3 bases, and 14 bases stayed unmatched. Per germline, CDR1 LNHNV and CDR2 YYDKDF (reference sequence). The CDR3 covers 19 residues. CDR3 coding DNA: TGTGCCACCAGCAGTTTTTCGGGACTAGCGGGCAAACGGGAAGAGACCCAGTACTTC. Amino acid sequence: CATSSFSGLAGKREETQYF.

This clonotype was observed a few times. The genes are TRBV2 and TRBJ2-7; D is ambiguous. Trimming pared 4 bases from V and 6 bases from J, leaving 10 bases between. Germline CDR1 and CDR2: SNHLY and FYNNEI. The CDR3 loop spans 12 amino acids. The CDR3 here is CASSVDLSEQYF. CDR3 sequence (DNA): TGTGCCAGCAGTGTTGACTTGAGCGAGCAGTACTTC.

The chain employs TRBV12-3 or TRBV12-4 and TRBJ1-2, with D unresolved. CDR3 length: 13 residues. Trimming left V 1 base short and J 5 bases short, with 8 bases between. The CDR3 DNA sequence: TGTGCCAGCAGTTTAGGACTTCTGTATGGCTACACCTTC. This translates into CASSLGLLYGYTF.

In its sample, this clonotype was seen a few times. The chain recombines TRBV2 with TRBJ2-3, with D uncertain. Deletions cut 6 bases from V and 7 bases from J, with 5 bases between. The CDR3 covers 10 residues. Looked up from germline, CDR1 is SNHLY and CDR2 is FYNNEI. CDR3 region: CASSMNTQYF. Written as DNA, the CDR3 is TGTGCCAGCAGCATGAATACGCAGTATTTT.

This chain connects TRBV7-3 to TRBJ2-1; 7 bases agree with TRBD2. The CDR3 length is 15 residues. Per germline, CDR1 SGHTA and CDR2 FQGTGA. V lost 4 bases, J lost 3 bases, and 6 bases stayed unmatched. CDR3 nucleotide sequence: TGTGCCAGCAGCTCCCCCGGGACTAACTACAATGAGCAGTTCTTC. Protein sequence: CASSSPGTNYNEQFF.

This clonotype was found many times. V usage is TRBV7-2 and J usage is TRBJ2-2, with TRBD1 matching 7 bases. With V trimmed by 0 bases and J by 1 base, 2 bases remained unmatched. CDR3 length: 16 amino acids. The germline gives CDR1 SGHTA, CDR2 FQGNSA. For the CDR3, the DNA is TGTGCCAGCAGCTTAGCCGGGACAGTGAACACCGGGGAGCTGTTTTTT. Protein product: CASSLAGTVNTGELFF.